This T cell receptor (beta chain) was recorded in a study of blood T cell repertoires in COVID-19. Study overall: Whether acute or convalescent, the COVID-19 samples came from the United States, Italy and Spain. T cells, B-cell-depleted T cells, or PBMCs provided the cDNA or gDNA that served as material.

As processed by the authors: Amplifying reference gene primers gave estimates of nucleated cell counts. The data were produced by immunoSEQ multiplex PCR, yet TCRdb's version contains in-frame clones alone and is incomplete. Clonal size and the V and J genes are those of that table, whereas D and trimming came from the DNA. The sample shows under 300,000 clones, about 79% of them seen only once. Germline-derived CDR1 and CDR2 are SGHTA and FQGNSA. The CDR3 has 16 residues. V was cut by 5 bases and J by 3 bases, with 18 bases left in between. Sequencing input: peripheral blood. The source of this sequence is an elderly woman with acute or convalescent COVID-19. The chain employs TRBV7-2 and TRBJ2-3, with D perhaps matching TRBD2 (5 bases). CDR3 nucleotides: TGTGCCAGCAGCCTCCAAGGCGGGCCGCGGACAGATACGCAGTATTTT. This translates into CASSLQGGPRTDTQYF.